The next 4 T cell receptor beta chains were all read from a single sample in a study of Ad26.COV2.S vaccination and SARS-CoV-2 variants. Treatment in this sample: some 19 received Ad26.COV2.S at low or high dose, single or two shots; 5 received placebo; per-sample allocation not given. At day 63 after the first vaccine or placebo injection, samples were drawn. Profiled with immunoSEQ multiplex PCR; TCRdb holds only in-frame clones, not every one. The sample lists 360,000 or so clones; roughly 84% were seen once. The sample was peripheral blood, taken in a trial of Ad26.COV2.S vaccine versus placebo. The receptors were gathered from a person aged 18-60 years who received the Ad26.COV2.S COVID-19 vaccine or a placebo.

The table lists this clone with a count of one. The V and J genes are TRBV5-6 and TRBJ2-1; 11 bases match TRBD1. The CDR3 contains 15 residues. CDR1 and CDR2 (germline): SGHDT, YYEEEE. Trimming at V came to 3 bases and at J to 8 bases, leaving 7 bases not matched to a gene. This CDR3 reads CASSSAGQGGDEQFF. The CDR3 bases are TGTGCCAGCAGCTCCGCGGGACAGGGGGGTGATGAGCAGTTCTTC.

The chain employs TRBV6-5 and TRBJ1-1; D unresolved. In germline, CDR1 is MNHEY, CDR2 SVGAGI. The CDR3 has 13 residues. Trimming removed 6 bases from V and 1 base from J, with 9 bases in between. The CDR3 nucleotides read TGTGCCAGCAGGGATACAGCGAACACTGAAGCTTTCTTT. Protein product: CASRDTANTEAFF.

About this clone: Other nucleotide sequences from this sample produce the same CDR3. The chain recombines TRBV7-6 with TRBJ2-7, with 7 bases matching TRBD1. The length of the CDR3 is 14 residues. Germline CDR1 reads SGHVS; CDR2 reads FNYEAQ. V shed 4 bases, J shed 4 bases, and the junction held 7 bases outside the gene matches. The CDR3 loop reads CASSSRQGGYEQYF. The CDR3 coding sequence is TGTGCCAGCAGCTCCCGACAGGGTGGGTACGAGCAGTACTTC.

This clone appeared once. V and J are TRBV30 and TRBJ2-1, with 11 positions matching TRBD2. The CDR3 is 14 residues long. The ends lost 4 bases at V and 5 bases at J; junction bases unmatched: 4. Germline CDR1 is GTSNPN and CDR2 is SVGIG (reference sequence). The CDR3, as DNA: TGTGCCTGGAAAGGGACTAGCGGAAACAATGAGCAGTTCTTC. Translation: CAWKGTSGNNEQFF.